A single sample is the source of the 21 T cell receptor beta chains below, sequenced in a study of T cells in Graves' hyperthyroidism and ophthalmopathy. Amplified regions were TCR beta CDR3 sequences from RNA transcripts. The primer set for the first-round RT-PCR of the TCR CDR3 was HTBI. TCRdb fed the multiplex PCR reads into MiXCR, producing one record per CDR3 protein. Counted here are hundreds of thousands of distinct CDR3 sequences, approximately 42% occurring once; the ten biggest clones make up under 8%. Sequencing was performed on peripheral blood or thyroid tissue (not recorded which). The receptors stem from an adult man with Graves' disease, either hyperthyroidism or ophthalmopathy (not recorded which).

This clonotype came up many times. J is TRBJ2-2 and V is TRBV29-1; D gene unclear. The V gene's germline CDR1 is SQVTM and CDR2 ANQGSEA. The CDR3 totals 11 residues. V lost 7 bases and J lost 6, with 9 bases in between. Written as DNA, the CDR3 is TGCAGCGGAAGGCAGGCCGGGGAGCTGTTTTTT. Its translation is CSGRQAGELFF.

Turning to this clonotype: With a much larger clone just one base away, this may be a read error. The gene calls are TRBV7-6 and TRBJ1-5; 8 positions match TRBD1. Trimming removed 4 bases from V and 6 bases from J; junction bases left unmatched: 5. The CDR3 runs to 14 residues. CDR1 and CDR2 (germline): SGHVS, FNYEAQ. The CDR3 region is CASSSGQAIQPQHF. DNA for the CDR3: TGTGCCAGCAGCTCGGGACAGGCGATTCAGCCCCAGCATTTT. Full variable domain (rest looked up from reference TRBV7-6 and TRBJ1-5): GAGVSQSPRYKVTKRGQDVALRCDPISGHVSLYWYRQALGQGPEFLTYFNYEAQQDKSGLPNDRFSAERPEGSISTLTIQRTEQRDSAMYRCASSSGQAIQPQHFGDGTRLSIL.

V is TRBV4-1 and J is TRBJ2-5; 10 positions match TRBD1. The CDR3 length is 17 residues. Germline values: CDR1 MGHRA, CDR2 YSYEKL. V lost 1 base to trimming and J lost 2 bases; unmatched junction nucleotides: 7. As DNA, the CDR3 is TGCGCCAGCAGCCAAGGGTTGGGACAGGGGAGTCAAGAGACCCAGTACTTC. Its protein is CASSQGLGQGSQETQYF.

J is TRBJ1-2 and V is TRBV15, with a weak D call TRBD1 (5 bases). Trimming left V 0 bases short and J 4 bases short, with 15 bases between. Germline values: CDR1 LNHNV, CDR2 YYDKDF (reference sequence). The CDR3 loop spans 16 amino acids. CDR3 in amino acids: CATSREGDGGFYGYTF. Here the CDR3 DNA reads TGTGCCACCAGCAGAGAGGGGGACGGTGGGTTCTATGGCTACACCTTC.

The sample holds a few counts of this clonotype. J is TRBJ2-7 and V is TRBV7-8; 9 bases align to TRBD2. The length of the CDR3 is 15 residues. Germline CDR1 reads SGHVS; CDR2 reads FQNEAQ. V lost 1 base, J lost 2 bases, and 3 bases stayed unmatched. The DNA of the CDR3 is TGTGCCAGCAGCTTAGATGCGGGAGGGCCCTACGAGCAGTACTTC. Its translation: CASSLDAGGPYEQYF. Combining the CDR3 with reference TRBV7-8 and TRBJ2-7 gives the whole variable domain GAGVSQSPRYKVAKRGQDVALRCDPISGHVSLFWYQQALGQGPEFLTYFQNEAQLDKSGLPSDRFFAERPEGSVSTLKIQRTQQEDSAVYLCASSLDAGGPYEQYFGPGTRLTVT.

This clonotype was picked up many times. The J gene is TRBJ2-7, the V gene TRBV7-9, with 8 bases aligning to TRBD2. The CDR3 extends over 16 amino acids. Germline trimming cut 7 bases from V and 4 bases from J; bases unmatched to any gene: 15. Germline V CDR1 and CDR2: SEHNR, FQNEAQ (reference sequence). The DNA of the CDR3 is TGTGCCAGCACCCACCCTCTCCTAGCGGGCGGGTACGAGCAGTACTTC. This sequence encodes CASTHPLLAGGYEQYF.

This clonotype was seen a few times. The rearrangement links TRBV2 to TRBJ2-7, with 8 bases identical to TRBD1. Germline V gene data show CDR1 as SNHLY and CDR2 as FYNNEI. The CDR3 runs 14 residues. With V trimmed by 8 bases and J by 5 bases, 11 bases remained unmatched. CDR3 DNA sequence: TGTGCCAGCCAGACAGGGGTTCTGGGGGACGAGCAGTACTTC. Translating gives CASQTGVLGDEQYF.

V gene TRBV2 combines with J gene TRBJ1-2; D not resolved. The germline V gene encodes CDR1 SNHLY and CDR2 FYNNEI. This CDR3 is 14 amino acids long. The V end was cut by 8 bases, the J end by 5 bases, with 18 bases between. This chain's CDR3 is CASSGGPRTYGYTF. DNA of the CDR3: TGTGCCAGCTCCGGAGGGCCGCGGACGTATGGCTACACCTTC.

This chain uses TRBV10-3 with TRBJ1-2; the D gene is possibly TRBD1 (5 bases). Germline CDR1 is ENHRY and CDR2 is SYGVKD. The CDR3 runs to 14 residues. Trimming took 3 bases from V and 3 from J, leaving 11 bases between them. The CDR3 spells CAISDPVTDYGYTF. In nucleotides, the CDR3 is TGTGCCATCAGTGACCCAGTGACAGACTATGGCTACACCTTC.

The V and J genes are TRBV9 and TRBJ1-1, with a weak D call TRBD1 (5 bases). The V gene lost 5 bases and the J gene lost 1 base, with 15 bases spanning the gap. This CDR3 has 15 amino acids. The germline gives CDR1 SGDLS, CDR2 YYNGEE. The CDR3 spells CASRPSGVTNTEAFF. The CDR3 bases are TGTGCCAGCAGGCCATCGGGGGTTACGAACACTGAAGCTTTCTTT.

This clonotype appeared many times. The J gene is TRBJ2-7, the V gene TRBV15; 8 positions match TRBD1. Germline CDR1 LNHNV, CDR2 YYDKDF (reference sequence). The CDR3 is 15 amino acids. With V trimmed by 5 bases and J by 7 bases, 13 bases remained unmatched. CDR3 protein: CATSAQGAAALEQYF. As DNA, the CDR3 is TGTGCCACCAGCGCCCAGGGGGCCGCCGCCCTGGAGCAGTACTTC.

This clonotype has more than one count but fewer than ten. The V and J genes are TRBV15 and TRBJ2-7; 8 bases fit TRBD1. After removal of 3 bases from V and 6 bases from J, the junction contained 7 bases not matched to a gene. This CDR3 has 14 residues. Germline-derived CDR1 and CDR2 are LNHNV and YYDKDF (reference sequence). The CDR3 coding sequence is TGTGCCACCAGCAGCAGGGGGCTATCGGGCGAGCAGTACTTC. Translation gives CATSSRGLSGEQYF.

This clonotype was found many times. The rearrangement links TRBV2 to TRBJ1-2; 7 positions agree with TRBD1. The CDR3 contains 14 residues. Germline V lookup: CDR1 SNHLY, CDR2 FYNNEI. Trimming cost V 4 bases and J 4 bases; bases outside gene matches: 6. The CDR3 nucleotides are TGTGCCAGCAGTGGGGAGACAGGGCGCTATGGCTACACCTTC. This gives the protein CASSGETGRYGYTF.

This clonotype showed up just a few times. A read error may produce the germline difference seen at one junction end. CDR3 bases: TGTGCTAGCAGTACTGGCACAGATACGCAGTATTTT. As protein: CASSTGTDTQYF. The genes are TRBV7-9 and TRBJ2-3; D ambiguous. CDR3 length: 12 amino acids. In germline, CDR1 is SEHNR, CDR2 FQNEAQ (reference sequence).

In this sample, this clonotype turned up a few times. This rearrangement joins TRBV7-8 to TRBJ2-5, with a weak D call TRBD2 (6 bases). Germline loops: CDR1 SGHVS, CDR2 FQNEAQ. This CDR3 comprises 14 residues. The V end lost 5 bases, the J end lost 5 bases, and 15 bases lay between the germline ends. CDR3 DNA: TGTGCCAGCAGCGGAACACTAGCTTCGGAGACCCAGTACTTC. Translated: CASSGTLASETQYF.

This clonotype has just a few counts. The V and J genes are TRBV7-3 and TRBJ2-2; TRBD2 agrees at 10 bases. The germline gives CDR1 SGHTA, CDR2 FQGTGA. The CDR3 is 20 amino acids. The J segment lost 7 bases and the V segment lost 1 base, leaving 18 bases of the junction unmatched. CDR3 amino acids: CASSLSPSTEREGPGGELFF. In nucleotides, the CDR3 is TGTGCCAGCAGCTTAAGCCCTTCGACGGAGCGGGAGGGCCCCGGCGGGGAGCTGTTTTTT. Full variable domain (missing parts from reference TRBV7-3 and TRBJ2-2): GAGVSQTPSNKVTEKGKYVELRCDPISGHTALYWYRQSLGQGPEFLIYFQGTGAADDSGLPNDRFFAVRPEGSVSTLKIQRTERGDSAVYLCASSLSPSTEREGPGGELFFGEGSRLTVL.

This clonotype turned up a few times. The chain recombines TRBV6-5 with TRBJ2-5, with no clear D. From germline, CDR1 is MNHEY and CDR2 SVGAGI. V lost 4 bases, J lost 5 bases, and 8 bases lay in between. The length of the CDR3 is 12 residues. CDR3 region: CASSSRWETQYF. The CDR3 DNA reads TGTGCCAGCAGTTCGAGGTGGGAGACCCAGTACTTC.

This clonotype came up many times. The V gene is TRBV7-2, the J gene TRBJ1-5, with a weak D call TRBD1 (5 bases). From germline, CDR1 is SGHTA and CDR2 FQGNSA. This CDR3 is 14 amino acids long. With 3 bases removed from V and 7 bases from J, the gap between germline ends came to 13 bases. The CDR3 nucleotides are TGTGCCAGCAGCTTGGGGCAGATTGGGCAGCCCCAGCATTTT. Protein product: CASSLGQIGQPQHF.

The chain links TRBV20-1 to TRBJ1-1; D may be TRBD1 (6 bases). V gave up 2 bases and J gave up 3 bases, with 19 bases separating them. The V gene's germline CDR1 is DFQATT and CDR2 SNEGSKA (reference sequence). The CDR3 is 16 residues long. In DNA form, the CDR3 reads TGCAGTGCTAGACGGGCAGGGGTTGGGAGGCACACTGAAGCTTTCTTT. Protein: CSARRAGVGRHTEAFF.

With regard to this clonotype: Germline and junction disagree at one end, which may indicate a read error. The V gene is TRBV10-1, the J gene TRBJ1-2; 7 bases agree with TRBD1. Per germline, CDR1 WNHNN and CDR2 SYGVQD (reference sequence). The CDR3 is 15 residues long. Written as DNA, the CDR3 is TGTGCCATCAGGGAGAGACAGGGAGGTCGCGGTGGCTACACCTTC. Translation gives CAIRERQGGRGGYTF.

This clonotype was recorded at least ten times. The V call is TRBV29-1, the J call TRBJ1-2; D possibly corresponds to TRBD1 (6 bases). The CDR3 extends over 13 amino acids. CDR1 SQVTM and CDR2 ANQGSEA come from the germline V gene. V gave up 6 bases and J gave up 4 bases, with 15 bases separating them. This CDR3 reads CSVDFGTTYGYTF. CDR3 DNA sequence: TGCAGCGTCGATTTTGGGACAACCTATGGCTACACCTTC.